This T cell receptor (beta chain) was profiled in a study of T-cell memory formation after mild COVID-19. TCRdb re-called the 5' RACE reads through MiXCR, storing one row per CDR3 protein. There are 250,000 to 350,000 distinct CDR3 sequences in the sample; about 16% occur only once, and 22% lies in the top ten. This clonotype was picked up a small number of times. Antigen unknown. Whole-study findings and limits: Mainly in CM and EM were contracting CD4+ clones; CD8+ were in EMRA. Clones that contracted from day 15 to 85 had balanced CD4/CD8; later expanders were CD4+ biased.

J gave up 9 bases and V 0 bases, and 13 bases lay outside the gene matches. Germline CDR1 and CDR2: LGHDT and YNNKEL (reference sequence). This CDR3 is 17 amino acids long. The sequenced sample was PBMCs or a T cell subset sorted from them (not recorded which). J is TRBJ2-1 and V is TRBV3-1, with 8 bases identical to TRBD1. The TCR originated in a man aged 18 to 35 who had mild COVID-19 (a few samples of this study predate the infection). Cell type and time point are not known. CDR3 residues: CASSQDLRQGNVGEQFF. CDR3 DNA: TGTGCCAGCAGCCAAGATCTGAGACAGGGGAATGTAGGTGAGCAGTTCTTC.